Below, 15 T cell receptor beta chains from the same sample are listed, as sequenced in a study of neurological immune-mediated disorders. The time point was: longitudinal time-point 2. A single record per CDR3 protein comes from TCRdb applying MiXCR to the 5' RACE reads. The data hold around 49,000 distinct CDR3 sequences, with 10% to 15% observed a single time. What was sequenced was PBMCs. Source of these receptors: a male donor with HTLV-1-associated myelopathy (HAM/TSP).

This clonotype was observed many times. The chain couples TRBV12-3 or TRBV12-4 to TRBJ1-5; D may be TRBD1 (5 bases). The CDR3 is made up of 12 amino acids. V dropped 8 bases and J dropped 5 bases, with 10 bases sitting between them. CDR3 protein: CASSGEYQPQHF. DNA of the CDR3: TGTGCCAGCTCGGGGGAGTATCAGCCCCAGCATTTT.

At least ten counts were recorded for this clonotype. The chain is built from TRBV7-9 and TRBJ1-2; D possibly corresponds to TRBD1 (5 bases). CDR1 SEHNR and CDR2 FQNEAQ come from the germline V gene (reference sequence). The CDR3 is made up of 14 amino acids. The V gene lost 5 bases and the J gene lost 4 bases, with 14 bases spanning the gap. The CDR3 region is CASSRGGNGYGYTF. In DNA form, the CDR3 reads TGTGCCAGCAGCAGGGGAGGGAATGGCTATGGCTACACCTTC.

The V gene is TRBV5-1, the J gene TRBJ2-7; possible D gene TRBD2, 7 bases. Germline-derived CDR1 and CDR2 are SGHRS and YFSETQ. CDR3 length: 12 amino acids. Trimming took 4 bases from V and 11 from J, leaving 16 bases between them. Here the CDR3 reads CASSTGGAGEYF. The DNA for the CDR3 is TGCGCCAGCAGCACTGGGGGGGCTGGGGAGTACTTC.

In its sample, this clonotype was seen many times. The CDR3 coding sequence is TGCAGCGTTTCGGGACATCGGAACACTGAAGCTTTCTTT. This gives the protein CSVSGHRNTEAFF. The chain links TRBV29-1 to TRBJ1-1; D is possibly TRBD1 (6 bases). V was shortened by 5 bases and J by 1 base, with 11 bases between the two germline ends. Per germline, CDR1 SQVTM and CDR2 ANQGSEA. The CDR3 has 13 amino acids.

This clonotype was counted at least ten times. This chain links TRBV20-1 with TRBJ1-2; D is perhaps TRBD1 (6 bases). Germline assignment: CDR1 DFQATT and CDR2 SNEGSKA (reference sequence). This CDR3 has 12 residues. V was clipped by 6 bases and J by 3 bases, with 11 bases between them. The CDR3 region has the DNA TGCAGTGCCCGGGACACTTACTATGGCTACACCTTC. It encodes CSARDTYYGYTF.

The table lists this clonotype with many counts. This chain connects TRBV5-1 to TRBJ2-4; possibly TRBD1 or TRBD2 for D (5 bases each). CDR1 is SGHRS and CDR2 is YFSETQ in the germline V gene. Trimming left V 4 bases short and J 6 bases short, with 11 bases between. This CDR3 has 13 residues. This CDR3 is CASSPGTRNIQYF. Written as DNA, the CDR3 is TGCGCCAGCAGCCCCGGGACGAGAAACATTCAGTACTTC. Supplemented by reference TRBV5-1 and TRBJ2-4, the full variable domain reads KAGVTQTPRYLIKTRGQQVTLSCSPISGHRSVSWYQQTPGQGLQFLFEYFSETQRNKGNFPGRFSGRQFSNSRSEMNVSTLELGDSALYLCASSPGTRNIQYFGAGTRLSVL.

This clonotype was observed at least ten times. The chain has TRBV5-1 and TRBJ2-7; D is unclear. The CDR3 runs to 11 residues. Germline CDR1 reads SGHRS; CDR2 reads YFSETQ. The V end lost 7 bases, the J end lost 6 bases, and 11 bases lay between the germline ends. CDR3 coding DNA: TGCGCCAGCCGCCTAGAAGTCGAGCAGTACTTC. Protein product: CASRLEVEQYF.

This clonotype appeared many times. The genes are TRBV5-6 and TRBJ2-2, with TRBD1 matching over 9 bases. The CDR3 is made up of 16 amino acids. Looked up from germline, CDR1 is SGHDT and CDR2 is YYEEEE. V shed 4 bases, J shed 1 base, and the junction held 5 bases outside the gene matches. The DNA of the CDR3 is TGTGCCAGCAGCCGATGGACAGGGGTGAACACCGGGGAGCTGTTTTTT. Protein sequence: CASSRWTGVNTGELFF.

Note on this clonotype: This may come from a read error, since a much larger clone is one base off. The CDR3 sequence is CASSPGSITYPYEQYF. CDR3 DNA sequence: TGTGCCAGCAGCCCAGGGAGTATCACCTACCCTTACGAGCAGTACTTC. The genes are TRBV12-3 or TRBV12-4 and TRBJ2-7, with D perhaps assigned TRBD1 or TRBD2 (5 bases each). Trimming took 6 bases from V and 4 from J, leaving 22 bases between them. The CDR3 contains 16 residues.

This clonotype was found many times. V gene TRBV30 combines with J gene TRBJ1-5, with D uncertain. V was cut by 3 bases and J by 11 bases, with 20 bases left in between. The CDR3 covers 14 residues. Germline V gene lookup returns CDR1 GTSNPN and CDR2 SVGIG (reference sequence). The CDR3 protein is CAWSALAGSSTQHF. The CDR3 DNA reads TGTGCCTGGAGCGCCTTGGCGGGGAGCAGTACCCAGCATTTT.

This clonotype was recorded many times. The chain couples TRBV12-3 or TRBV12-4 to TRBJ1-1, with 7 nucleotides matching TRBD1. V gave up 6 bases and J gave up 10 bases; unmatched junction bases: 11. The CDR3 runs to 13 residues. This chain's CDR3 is CASSRQGLRLAFF. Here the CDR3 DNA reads TGTGCCAGCAGCAGACAGGGTCTTCGGTTAGCTTTCTTT.

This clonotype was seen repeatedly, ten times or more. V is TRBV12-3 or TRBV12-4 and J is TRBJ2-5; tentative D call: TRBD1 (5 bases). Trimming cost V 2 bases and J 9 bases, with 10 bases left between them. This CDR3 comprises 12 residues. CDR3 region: CASSLSTVPQYF. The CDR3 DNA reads TGTGCCAGCAGTTTATCGACAGTTCCCCAGTACTTC.

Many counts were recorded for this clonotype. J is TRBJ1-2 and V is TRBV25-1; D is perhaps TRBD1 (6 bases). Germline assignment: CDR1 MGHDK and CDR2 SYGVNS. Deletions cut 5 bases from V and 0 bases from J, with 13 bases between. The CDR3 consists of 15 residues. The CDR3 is CASSPPGAANYGYTF. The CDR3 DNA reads TGTGCCAGCAGTCCCCCGGGGGCAGCTAACTATGGCTACACCTTC.

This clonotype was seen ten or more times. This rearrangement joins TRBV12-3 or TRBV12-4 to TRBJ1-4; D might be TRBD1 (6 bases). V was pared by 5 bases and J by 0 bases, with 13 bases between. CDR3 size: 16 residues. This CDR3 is CASSPPRGTTNEKLFF. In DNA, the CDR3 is TGTGCCAGCAGTCCTCCGAGGGGGACAACTAATGAAAAACTGTTTTTT.

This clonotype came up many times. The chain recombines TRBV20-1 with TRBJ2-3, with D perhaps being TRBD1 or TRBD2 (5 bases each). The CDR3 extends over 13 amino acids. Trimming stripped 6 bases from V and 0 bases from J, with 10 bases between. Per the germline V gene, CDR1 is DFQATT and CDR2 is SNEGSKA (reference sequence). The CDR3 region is CSAKGPSTDTQYF. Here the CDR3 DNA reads TGCAGTGCCAAGGGACCCAGCACAGATACGCAGTATTTT.